The clone carrying this T cell receptor beta chain was detected a few times. This entry is derived from a study of T cells in Graves' hyperthyroidism and ophthalmopathy. It was RNA transcripts that yielded the amplified TCR beta CDR3 regions. In the first-round RT-PCR of the TCR CDR3, the HTBI primer set was used. TCRdb recomputed calls from the multiplex PCR reads with MiXCR, one row per CDR3 protein. The sample yields roughly 570,000 distinct CDR3 sequences, 15% to 17% seen once. The V and J ends lost 1 base and 10 bases, in that order; junction bases with no gene match: 14. This CDR3 comprises 16 residues. Germline-derived CDR1 and CDR2 are SGHTA and FQGNSA.

This TCR came from a woman aged 25-40 years with Graves' hyperthyroidism. The V gene is TRBV7-2, the J gene TRBJ2-3, with TRBD2 identical over 7 bases. The specimen was blood. In nucleotides, the CDR3 is TGTGCCAGCAGCTTAGTGAGGACTAGGGCCCCGAGGGCGCAGTATTTT. This sequence encodes CASSLVRTRAPRAQYF. The whole variable domain, filled in from reference TRBV7-2 and TRBJ2-3, reads GAGVSQSPSNKVTEKGKDVELRCDPISGHTALYWYRQSLGQGLEFLIYFQGNSAPDKSGLPSDRFSAERTGGSVSTLTIQRTQQEDSAVYLCASSLVRTRAPRAQYFGPGTRLTVL.